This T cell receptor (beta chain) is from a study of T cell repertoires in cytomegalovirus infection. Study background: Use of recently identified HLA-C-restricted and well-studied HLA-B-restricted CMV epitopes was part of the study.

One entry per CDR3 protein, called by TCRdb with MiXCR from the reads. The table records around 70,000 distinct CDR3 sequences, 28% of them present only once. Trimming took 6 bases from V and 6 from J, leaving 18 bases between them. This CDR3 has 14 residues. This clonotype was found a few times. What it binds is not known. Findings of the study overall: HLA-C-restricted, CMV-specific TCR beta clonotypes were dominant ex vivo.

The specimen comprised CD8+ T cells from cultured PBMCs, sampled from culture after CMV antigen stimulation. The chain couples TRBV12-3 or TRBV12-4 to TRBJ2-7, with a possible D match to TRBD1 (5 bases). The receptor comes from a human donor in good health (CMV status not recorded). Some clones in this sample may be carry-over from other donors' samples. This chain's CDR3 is CASRGGAGGSEQYF. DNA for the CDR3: TGTGCCAGCAGAGGTGGGGCCGGTGGATCCGAGCAGTACTTC.